What follows are 8 T cell receptor beta chains derived from one specimen sequenced in a study of monozygotic twins with inflammatory bowel disease (dated 2019 in TCRdb). Preparation of the library involved 5' RACE. Sequencing instrument: Illumina HiSeq 2500. The reads underwent TCRdb reprocessing, giving one record for each CDR3 protein sequence and no DNA. This sample's clone table shows 200,000 to 250,000 distinct CDR3 sequences. 1.6% of the sample goes to the ten largest clones. Sequencing was done on a sample of blood. The source of these receptors is a human donor with ulcerative colitis or Crohn's disease, or a healthy co-twin of an affected twin (not recorded which).

The chain carries TRBV7-9 and TRBJ1-2. The length of the CDR3 is 13 residues. The germline V gene has CDR1 SEHNR and CDR2 FQNEAQ (reference sequence). CDR3: CASSPGGFYGYTF.

The chain is built from TRBV5-1 and TRBJ1-3; TCRdb's assignment of TRBD1 cannot be checked, as there is no DNA. This CDR3 spans 17 amino acids. CDR1 and CDR2 from the germline V gene are SGHRS and YFSETQ. This CDR3 is CASSLEGTGGPGNTIYF.

The chain has TRBV24-1 and TRBJ2-5; TCRdb's assignment of TRBD1 cannot be checked, as there is no DNA. CDR3 length: 15 amino acids. Looked up from germline, CDR1 is KGHDR and CDR2 is SFDVKD. CDR3 region: CATSESGRFEETQYF.

The chain joins TRBV29-1 to TRBJ1-2. In germline, CDR1 is SQVTM, CDR2 ANQGSEA. The length of the CDR3 is 12 residues. CDR3 loop: CSVEDGQRGYTF.

V usage is TRBV6-6 and J usage is TRBJ1-1; the D call from TCRdb, TRBD1, cannot be confirmed without DNA. CDR3 length: 11 residues. From germline, CDR1 is MNHNY and CDR2 SVGAGI (reference sequence). CDR3 protein: CASKKGPEAFF.

V gene TRBV12-3 or TRBV12-4 combines with J gene TRBJ1-5. This CDR3 has 12 amino acids. The CDR3 sequence: CASSTYRKPQHF.

The chain uses TRBV11-2 and TRBJ1-5; TCRdb designates TRBD1, a call that cannot be tested without DNA. Looked up from germline, CDR1 is SGHAT and CDR2 is FQNNGV. There are 15 residues in the CDR3. CDR3 residues: CASSPHGTGAQPQHF.

V and J are TRBV12-3 or TRBV12-4 and TRBJ1-1; the D call from TCRdb, TRBD1, cannot be confirmed without DNA. The CDR3 runs 12 residues. This CDR3 reads CASSLTGAEAFF.